Presented here are 12 T cell receptor beta chains from one specimen sequenced in a study of blood T cell repertoires in COVID-19. Here immunoSEQ multiplex PCR was the method, and the copy in TCRdb shows in-frame clones only, minus some. The sample has 350,000 or so clones; roughly 90% are singletons. Sequencing input: PBMCs or T cells enriched from blood (not recorded which). These receptors were collected from a woman in her twenties or thirties who had recovered from COVID-19.

As DNA, the CDR3 is TGTGCCAGCAGCTACAGGGGATCGGGCATTCAGTACTTC. Encoded protein: CASSYRGSGIQYF. The chain employs TRBV5-5 and TRBJ2-4; 7 bases agree with TRBD1. CDR3 length: 13 residues. Per germline, CDR1 SGHKS and CDR2 YYEKEE (reference sequence). The trim removed 3 bases at V and 9 bases at J, leaving 6 bases unmatched. Filled out from reference TRBV5-5 and TRBJ2-4, the complete variable domain reads DAGVTQSPTHLIKTRGQQVTLRCSPISGHKSVSWYQQVLGQGPQFIFQYYEKEERGRGNFPDRFSARQFPNYSSELNVNALLLGDSALYLCASSYRGSGIQYFGAGTRLSVL.

The chain combines TRBV5-8 with TRBJ2-6; tentative D call: TRBD1 (5 bases). CDR1 SGHTS and CDR2 YDEGEE come from the germline V gene. Trimming removed 1 base at V and 0 bases at J, with 8 bases between. The CDR3 spans 16 residues. The CDR3: CASSLRGISGANVLTF. The CDR3 coding sequence is TGTGCCAGCAGCTTGAGGGGAATCTCTGGGGCCAACGTCCTGACTTTC. Supplemented by reference TRBV5-8 and TRBJ2-6, the full variable domain reads EAGVTQSPTHLIKTRGQQATLRCSPISGHTSVYWYQQALGLGLQFLLWYDEGEERNRGNFPPRFSGRQFPNYSSELNVNALELEDSALYLCASSLRGISGANVLTFGAGSRLTVL.

This chain uses TRBV15 with TRBJ2-1; maybe TRBD2 (5 bases). This CDR3 comprises 12 residues. The germline CDR1 and CDR2 sequences are LNHNV and YYDKDF (reference sequence). Trimming stripped 5 bases from V and 7 bases from J, with 9 bases between. In DNA, the CDR3 is TGTGCCACCAGCGAACTAGAAAATGAGCAGTTCTTC. It specifies CATSELENEQFF.

The rearrangement uses TRBV6-5 and TRBJ1-1; TRBD1 might be the D (6 bases). The CDR3 spans 15 residues. Germline V lookup: CDR1 MNHEY, CDR2 SVGAGI. Trimming removed 0 bases at V and 7 bases at J, with 15 bases between. The CDR3 reads CASSYSVGDTREAFF. The CDR3 bases are TGTGCCAGCAGTTACTCGGTCGGGGACACGCGTGAAGCTTTCTTT.

This clone was recorded only once. V and J are TRBV7-3 and TRBJ2-2, with 9 bases identical to TRBD1. The CDR3 extends over 17 amino acids. Unmatched junction bases numbered 8, after V lost 5 bases and J lost 1 base. Germline values: CDR1 SGHTA, CDR2 FQGTGA. This CDR3 reads CASSQYSTGGNTGELFF. DNA for the CDR3: TGTGCCAGCAGCCAATATTCGACAGGGGGGAACACCGGGGAGCTGTTTTTT.

The CDR3 DNA follows: TGCAGCGTTTCCCCGGGACAGGGGGCGCGGGAGCTGTTTTTT. Protein product: CSVSPGQGARELFF. The chain has TRBV29-1 and TRBJ2-2; TRBD1 aligns across 12 bases. The V segment lost 5 bases and the J segment 9 bases; nucleotides outside the gene matches: 7. Germline loops: CDR1 SQVTM, CDR2 ANQGSEA. The CDR3 extends over 14 amino acids.

V gene TRBV7-2 combines with J gene TRBJ1-4; D not certain. CDR3 length: 15 residues. Per the germline V gene, CDR1 is SGHTA and CDR2 is FQGNSA. V lost 0 bases to trimming and J lost 3 bases, with 8 bases between them. The CDR3 nucleotides read TGTGCCAGCAGCTTAGCCGCGGGATCTAATGAAAAACTGTTTTTT. Encoded protein: CASSLAAGSNEKLFF.

The chain has TRBV12-3 or TRBV12-4 and TRBJ2-1, with D possibly TRBD1 on 5 matching bases. V gave up 2 bases and J gave up 10 bases, with 9 bases separating them. CDR3 length equals 12 residues. CDR3 loop: CASSLIRGEQFF. CDR3 nucleotide sequence: TGTGCCAGCAGTTTAATTAGGGGCGAGCAGTTCTTC.

The chain joins TRBV19 to TRBJ2-7; TRBD1 agrees at 8 bases. The J segment lost 3 bases and the V segment lost 6 bases, leaving 10 bases of the junction unmatched. There are 15 residues in the CDR3. Germline V gene lookup returns CDR1 LNHDA and CDR2 SQIVND (reference sequence). DNA for the CDR3: TGTGCCAGTAGCACCGGGACAGGCCTTTACTACGAGCAGTACTTC. Amino acid sequence: CASSTGTGLYYEQYF.

This clone was found once. V and J are TRBV3-1 (or the pseudogene TRBV3-2) and TRBJ2-7; D is undetermined. V was clipped by 2 bases and J by 4 bases, with 18 bases between them. The germline V gene encodes CDR1 LGHDT and CDR2 YNNKEL (reference sequence). The CDR3 has 16 amino acids. The CDR3: CASSQFDKDRFYEQYF. The CDR3 nucleotides are TGTGCCAGCAGCCAATTCGACAAGGATCGCTTTTACGAGCAGTACTTC.

This clone appeared a single time. V usage is TRBV9 and J usage is TRBJ2-2; maybe TRBD1 (5 bases). The CDR3 is made up of 14 amino acids. Germline V gives CDR1 SGDLS, CDR2 YYNGEE. V was trimmed by 7 bases and J by 0 bases, leaving 10 bases between them. This CDR3 reads CASLPDTNTGELFF. The CDR3 bases are TGTGCCAGCCTTCCGGACACGAACACCGGGGAGCTGTTTTTT.

This sequence joins TRBV7-2 and TRBJ2-3; 8 positions agree with TRBD2. The V and J ends lost 5 bases and 4 bases, in that order; junction bases with no gene match: 5. Germline CDR1 reads SGHTA; CDR2 reads FQGNSA. The CDR3 has 14 amino acids. The CDR3 sequence: CASSPGGGADTQYF. The DNA for the CDR3 is TGTGCCAGCAGCCCGGGGGGGGGAGCAGATACGCAGTATTTT.